The 7 T cell receptor beta chains given below trace back to one sample, sequenced in a study of PD-1 blockade in classical Hodgkin lymphoma (dated by TCRdb to 2019 to 2021). The time point label, read with the paper, signifies: cycle 1 day 1 (C1D1), immediately before nivolumab initiation. Every trial patient had relapsed after autologous stem cell transplantation, and cohorts A, B and C differed in prior brentuximab vedotin exposure. Library preparation was by the immunoSEQ multiplex PCR assay. Entries here come from immuneACCESS through TCRdb and include only in-frame sequences with V and J called. Some clones fail to appear in such tables; in the studies checked, an unresolved V gene covers under half of the shortfall, and the cause of the remainder is unknown. Here the sample has about 24,000 clones; approximately 80% occur a single time. The ten largest clones represent 6.5% to 8% of the sample.

The input for sequencing was peripheral blood mononuclear cells (PBMCs), taken at baseline. The receptors stem from a human donor with classical Hodgkin lymphoma.

The rearrangement joins TRBV7-4 to TRBJ2-7, with 11 bases matching TRBD2. This CDR3 comprises 18 residues. Per the germline V gene, CDR1 is SGHVT and CDR2 is SQSDAQ. J gave up 2 bases and V 4 bases, and 13 bases lay outside the gene matches. The CDR3 reads CASSSLAGGQGFPYEQYF. CDR3 sequence (DNA): TGTGCCAGCAGCTCCCTAGCGGGGGGACAGGGCTTTCCCTACGAGCAGTACTTC.

The CDR3 coding sequence is TGTGCCAGCAGTCCCGGACAGGGTGCGGATACGCAGTATTTT. Protein: CASSPGQGADTQYF. V gene TRBV2 combines with J gene TRBJ2-3; 8 bases line up with TRBD1. CDR3 size: 14 residues. Per germline, CDR1 SNHLY and CDR2 FYNNEI. J was trimmed by 6 bases and V by 5 bases; bases with no gene match: 7.

The chain links TRBV5-1 to TRBJ2-7, with 7 bases that match TRBD1. This CDR3 comprises 12 residues. J lost 6 bases, V lost 7 bases, and 7 bases had no gene match. Germline CDR1 SGHRS, CDR2 YFSETQ. The CDR3 spells CASGDSPLEQYF. The CDR3 DNA sequence: TGCGCCAGCGGGGACAGCCCGCTCGAGCAGTACTTC.

V and J are TRBV21-1 and TRBJ1-5; TRBD1 was called by the table and not checked on the DNA. TRBV21-1 is a pseudogene locus. This CDR3 has 16 residues. The CDR3 nucleotides are TGTGCCAGCAGCAAAGCTGGCGACAGTAGCAATCAGCCCCAGCATTTT. This sequence encodes CASSKAGDSSNQPQHF.

This sequence joins TRBV4-3 and TRBJ2-3; a weak D match, TRBD2 (7 bases). CDR3 size: 17 residues. Germline CDR1 LGHNA, CDR2 YSLEER. The ends were cut back, 0 bases at V and 2 bases at J, with 15 bases in the middle. The DNA for the CDR3 is TGCGCCAGCAGCCAAGACACCGAGGGGGGGTCCACAGATACGCAGTATTTT. Its protein is CASSQDTEGGSTDTQYF.

This clone was picked up a small number of times. CDR3 in amino acids: CASSQRGGTYNEQFF. The CDR3 DNA reads TGTGCCAGCAGCCAAAGGGGGGGAACCTACAATGAGCAGTTCTTC. V gene TRBV14 combines with J gene TRBJ2-1, with a possible D match to TRBD2 (7 bases). Germline V lookup: CDR1 SGHDN, CDR2 FVKESK. CDR3 length: 15 residues. Trimming left V 2 bases short and J 2 bases short, with 10 bases between.

The V gene is TRBV25-1, the J gene TRBJ1-1, with 7 bases lining up with TRBD1. This CDR3 spans 12 amino acids. The V gene's germline CDR1 is MGHDK and CDR2 SYGVNS. Trimming at V came to 8 bases and at J to 3 bases, leaving 3 bases not matched to a gene. The CDR3: CASGDSYTEAFF. Here the CDR3 DNA reads TGTGCCAGCGGGGACAGCTACACTGAAGCTTTCTTT.